The rows below give T cell receptor beta chains drawn from one sample of a study of cytomegalovirus exposure and HLA in healthy donors. The table came from immunoSEQ multiplex PCR; TCRdb's copy has only in-frame clones and leaves some out. This table lists 150,000 to 200,000 clones. The specimen was PBMCs. The receptors were gathered from an older woman in good health and CMV-seronegative. CDR3s include the opening cysteine and the closing phenylalanine or tryptophan. The D gene is left open where the match is weak.

J gene: TRBJ2-3
D gene: -
V gene: TRBV7-9
CDR3 DNA: TGTGCCAGCAGCACCAGTGGCACAGATACGCAGTATTTT
CDR3 protein: CASSTSGTDTQYF

J gene: TRBJ2-2
D gene: -
V gene: TRBV5-1
CDR3 DNA: TGCGCCAGCAGCTGGAGGGGACCCCGGGACGGGGAGCTGTTTTTT
CDR3 protein: CASSWRGPRDGELFF

J gene: TRBJ2-3
D gene: -
V gene: TRBV4-2
CDR3 DNA: TGTGCCAGCAGCCAAGATCTAGGCAGGGTATCAGATACGCAGTATTTT
CDR3 protein: CASSQDLGRVSDTQYF

J gene: TRBJ1-5
D gene: TRBD1
V gene: TRBV28
CDR3 DNA: TGTGCCAGCAGTACCTCCGGGACAGGGAATCAGCCCCAGCATTTT
CDR3 protein: CASSTSGTGNQPQHF

J gene: TRBJ2-5
D gene: -
V gene: TRBV9
CDR3 DNA: TGTGCCAGCAGCACCTCCCTGGACGGAGGGGAAGAGACCCAGTACTTC
CDR3 protein: CASSTSLDGGEETQYF

J gene: TRBJ2-7
D gene: TRBD2
V gene: TRBV5-6
CDR3 DNA: TGTGCCAGCAGCTTACCGGGAGGATCTAGAGAGCAGTACTTC
CDR3 protein: CASSLPGGSREQYF

J gene: TRBJ2-7
D gene: TRBD1
V gene: TRBV4-1
CDR3 DNA: TGCGCCAGCAGCCAAGGACAGGGCTGGGACGAGCAGTACTTC
CDR3 protein: CASSQGQGWDEQYF

J gene: TRBJ2-1
D gene: -
V gene: TRBV7-3
CDR3 DNA: TGTGCCAGCAGCCACGGGGAGAGGTACAATGAGCAGTTCTTC
CDR3 protein: CASSHGERYNEQFF

J gene: TRBJ1-2
D gene: -
V gene: TRBV2
CDR3 DNA: TGTGCCAGCAGCGACGGGAGCTATGGCTACACCTTC
CDR3 protein: CASSDGSYGYTF

J gene: TRBJ2-3
D gene: TRBD2
V gene: TRBV11-3
CDR3 DNA: TGTGCCAGCAGCGATAGCGGGGCAGATACGCAGTATTTT
CDR3 protein: CASSDSGADTQYF

J gene: TRBJ1-4
D gene: TRBD1
V gene: TRBV6-1
CDR3 DNA: TGTGCCAGCAGTGTACAGGGGGGTTTTAATGAAAAACTGTTTTTT
CDR3 protein: CASSVQGGFNEKLFF

J gene: TRBJ1-1
D gene: TRBD1
V gene: TRBV9
CDR3 DNA: TGTGCCAGCAGCCGGACAGGTAACACTGAAGCTTTCTTT
CDR3 protein: CASSRTGNTEAFF

J gene: TRBJ2-1
D gene: -
V gene: TRBV4-2
CDR3 DNA: TGTGCCAGCAGCCACCCTACCGCTAGTCGCCCCTACAATGAGCAGTTCTTC
CDR3 protein: CASSHPTASRPYNEQFF

J gene: TRBJ2-7
D gene: -
V gene: TRBV29-1
CDR3 DNA: TGCAGCGTTGAAGATCCAGGGCGAGGCTCCTACGAGCAGTACTTC
CDR3 protein: CSVEDPGRGSYEQYF

J gene: TRBJ1-5
D gene: -
V gene: TRBV21-1
CDR3 DNA: TGTGCCAGCAGCAAAGGTCCGGGGAATGTCAATCAGCCCCAGCATTTT
CDR3 protein: CASSKGPGNVNQPQHF

J gene: TRBJ1-1
D gene: TRBD1
V gene: TRBV5-1
CDR3 DNA: TGCGCCAGCAGCCGGACGGGACAGCAGAACACTGAAGCTTTCTTT
CDR3 protein: CASSRTGQQNTEAFF

J gene: TRBJ1-1
D gene: -
V gene: TRBV27
CDR3 DNA: TGTGCCAGTAAGACTGTGGGGGGAGGTACTGAAGCTTTCTTT
CDR3 protein: CASKTVGGGTEAFF

J gene: TRBJ1-2
D gene: -
V gene: TRBV19
CDR3 DNA: TGTGCCAGTAGAGTTTCAGGGATCGGCCATGGCTACACCTTC
CDR3 protein: CASRVSGIGHGYTF

J gene: TRBJ2-5
D gene: -
V gene: TRBV5-4
CDR3 DNA: TGTGCCAGCAGCTTGGACTTGCAGGGCCCCCAAGAGACCCAGTACTTC
CDR3 protein: CASSLDLQGPQETQYF

J gene: TRBJ2-6
D gene: -
V gene: TRBV19
CDR3 DNA: TGTGCCAGTAGTCCCTGGGGGGTCCTCTCTGGGGCCAACGTCCTGACTTTC
CDR3 protein: CASSPWGVLSGANVLTF

J gene: TRBJ1-6
D gene: TRBD1
V gene: TRBV7-9
CDR3 DNA: TGTGCCAGCAGCGTGGGACAGGGAGGGAGACCCCTCCACTTT
CDR3 protein: CASSVGQGGRPLHF

J gene: TRBJ2-2
D gene: -
V gene: TRBV12-5
CDR3 DNA: TGTGCTAGTGGTTTGAGCCTTTACACCGGGGAGCTGTTTTTT
CDR3 protein: CASGLSLYTGELFF

J gene: TRBJ1-5
D gene: -
V gene: TRBV28
CDR3 DNA: TGTGCCAGCAGTTTAGTAGGGGACAATCAGCCCCAGCATTTT
CDR3 protein: CASSLVGDNQPQHF

J gene: TRBJ2-3
D gene: -
V gene: TRBV7-3
CDR3 DNA: TGTGCCAGCAGCTTAACGGGGAGCACGGGCGATACGCAGTATTTT
CDR3 protein: CASSLTGSTGDTQYF

J gene: TRBJ2-7
D gene: TRBD1
V gene: TRBV2
CDR3 DNA: TGTGCCACCTCAGGGACAGAAGACTACGAGCAGTACTTC
CDR3 protein: CATSGTEDYEQYF

J gene: TRBJ2-4
D gene: -
V gene: TRBV19
CDR3 DNA: TGTGCCAGTAATCTAGTGGGGAGCCCTTCGAGCATTCAGTACTTC
CDR3 protein: CASNLVGSPSSIQYF

J gene: TRBJ1-6
D gene: TRBD1
V gene: TRBV5-1
CDR3 DNA: TGCGCCAGCAGCCCGGGACAGGGCGGATCACCCCTCCACTTT
CDR3 protein: CASSPGQGGSPLHF

J gene: TRBJ1-2
D gene: -
V gene: TRBV7-9
CDR3 DNA: TGTGCCAGCAGCCCCTATGGTGTCGACACCTTC
CDR3 protein: CASSPYGVDTF

J gene: TRBJ1-1
D gene: -
V gene: TRBV5-1
CDR3 DNA: TGCGCCAGCAGCTTGCGTGGTGTTGGGCAGCTTGAAGCTTTCTTT
CDR3 protein: CASSLRGVGQLEAFF

J gene: TRBJ1-4
D gene: TRBD1
V gene: TRBV2
CDR3 DNA: TGTGCCAGCAGTGGGGGGACAGGGAGAAGTGAAAAACTGTTTTTT
CDR3 protein: CASSGGTGRSEKLFF

J gene: TRBJ1-1
D gene: TRBD1
V gene: TRBV11-2
CDR3 DNA: TGTGCCAGCAGCTTCGGTAAGGGACAGGGCACTGAAGCTTTCTTT
CDR3 protein: CASSFGKGQGTEAFF

J gene: TRBJ2-1
D gene: -
V gene: TRBV20-1
CDR3 DNA: TGCAGTGGGGCACCCTACAATGAGCAGTTCTTC
CDR3 protein: CSGAPYNEQFF

J gene: TRBJ1-2
D gene: -
V gene: TRBV10-3
CDR3 DNA: TGTGCCATCAGTGAGGGGGGCGGCTACACCTTC
CDR3 protein: CAISEGGGYTF

J gene: TRBJ1-2
D gene: -
V gene: TRBV6-5
CDR3 DNA: TGTGCCAGCAGTTACACACCCCAAATACAGGTCGCATACACCTTC
CDR3 protein: CASSYTPQIQVAYTF

J gene: TRBJ1-1
D gene: TRBD1
V gene: TRBV5-6
CDR3 DNA: TGTGCCAGCAGCTTGCGGCAGGGGGCGAGAGAAGCTTTCTTT
CDR3 protein: CASSLRQGAREAFF

J gene: TRBJ1-3
D gene: TRBD1
V gene: TRBV11-2
CDR3 DNA: TGTGCCAGCAGCTCACAGGGGGAAGGAAACACCATATATTTT
CDR3 protein: CASSSQGEGNTIYF

J gene: TRBJ2-5
D gene: -
V gene: TRBV2
CDR3 DNA: TGTGCCAGCAACCGGGAAGAGACCCAGTACTTC
CDR3 protein: CASNREETQYF